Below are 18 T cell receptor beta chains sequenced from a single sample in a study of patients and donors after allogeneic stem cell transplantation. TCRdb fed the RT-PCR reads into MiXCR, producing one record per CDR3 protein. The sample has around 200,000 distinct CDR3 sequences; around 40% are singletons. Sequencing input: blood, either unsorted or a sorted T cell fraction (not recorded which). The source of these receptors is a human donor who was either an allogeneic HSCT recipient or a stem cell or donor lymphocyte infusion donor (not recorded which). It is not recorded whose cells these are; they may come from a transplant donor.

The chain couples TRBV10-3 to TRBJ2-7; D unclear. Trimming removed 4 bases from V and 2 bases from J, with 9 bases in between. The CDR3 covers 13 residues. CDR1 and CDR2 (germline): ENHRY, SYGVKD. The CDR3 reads CAISGGTTYEQYF. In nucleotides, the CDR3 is TGTGCCATCAGTGGAGGTACGACCTACGAGCAGTACTTC.

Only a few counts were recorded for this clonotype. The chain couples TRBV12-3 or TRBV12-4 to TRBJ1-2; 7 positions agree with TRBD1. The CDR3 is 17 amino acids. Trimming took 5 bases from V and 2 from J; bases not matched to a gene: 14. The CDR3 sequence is CASSLQGPAHRNYGYTF. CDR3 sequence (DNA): TGTGCCAGCAGTCTACAGGGGCCCGCTCACCGAAACTATGGCTACACCTTC.

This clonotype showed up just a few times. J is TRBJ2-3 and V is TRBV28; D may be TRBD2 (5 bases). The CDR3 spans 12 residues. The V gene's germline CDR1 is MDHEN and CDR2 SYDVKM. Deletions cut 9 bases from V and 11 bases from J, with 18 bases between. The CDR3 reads CASTTPGTRQYF. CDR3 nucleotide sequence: TGTGCCAGTACCACTCCGGGAACGAGGCAGTATTTT. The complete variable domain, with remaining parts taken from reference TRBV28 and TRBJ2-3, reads DVKVTQSSRYLVKRTGEKVFLECVQDMDHENMFWYRQDPGLGLRLIYFSYDVKMKEKGDIPEGYSVSREKKERFSLILESASTNQTSMYLCASTTPGTRQYFGPGTRLTVL.

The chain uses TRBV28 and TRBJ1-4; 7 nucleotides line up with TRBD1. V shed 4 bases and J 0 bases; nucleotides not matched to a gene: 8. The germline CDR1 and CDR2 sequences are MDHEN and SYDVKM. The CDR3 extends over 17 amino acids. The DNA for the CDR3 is TGTGCCAGCAGTTACCGACAGGGCTGGGCAACTAATGAAAAACTGTTTTTT. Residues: CASSYRQGWATNEKLFF.

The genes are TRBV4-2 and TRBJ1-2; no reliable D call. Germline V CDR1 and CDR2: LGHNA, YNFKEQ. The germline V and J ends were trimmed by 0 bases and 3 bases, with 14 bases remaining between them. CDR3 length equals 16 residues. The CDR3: CASSQDWSVGYYGYTF. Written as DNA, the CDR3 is TGTGCCAGCAGCCAAGATTGGTCAGTAGGATACTATGGCTACACCTTC.

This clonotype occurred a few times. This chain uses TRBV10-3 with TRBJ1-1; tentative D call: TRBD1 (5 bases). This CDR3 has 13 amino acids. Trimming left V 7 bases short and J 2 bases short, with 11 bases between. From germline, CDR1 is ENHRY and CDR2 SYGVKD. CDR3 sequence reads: CAITSGLNTEAFF. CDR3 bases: TGTGCCATCACGTCAGGGCTTAACACTGAAGCTTTCTTT.

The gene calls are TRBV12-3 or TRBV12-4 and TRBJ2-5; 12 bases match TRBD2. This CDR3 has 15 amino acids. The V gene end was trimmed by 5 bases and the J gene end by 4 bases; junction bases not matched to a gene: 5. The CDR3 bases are TGTGCCAGCAGTCGAGGACTAGCGGGGAGAGAGACCCAGTACTTC. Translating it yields CASSRGLAGRETQYF.

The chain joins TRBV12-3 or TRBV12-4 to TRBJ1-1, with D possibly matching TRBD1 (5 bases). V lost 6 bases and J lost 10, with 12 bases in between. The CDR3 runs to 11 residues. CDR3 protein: CASSKTVGAFF. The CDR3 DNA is TGTGCCAGCAGCAAGACAGTGGGAGCTTTCTTT.

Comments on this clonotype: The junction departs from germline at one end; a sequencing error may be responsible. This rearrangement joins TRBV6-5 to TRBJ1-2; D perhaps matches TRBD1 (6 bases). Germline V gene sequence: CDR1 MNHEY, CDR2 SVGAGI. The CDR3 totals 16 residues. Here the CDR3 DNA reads TGTGCCAGCAGATACTCCTACAGGGCCAGTTCCTATGGCTACACCTTC. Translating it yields CASRYSYRASSYGYTF.

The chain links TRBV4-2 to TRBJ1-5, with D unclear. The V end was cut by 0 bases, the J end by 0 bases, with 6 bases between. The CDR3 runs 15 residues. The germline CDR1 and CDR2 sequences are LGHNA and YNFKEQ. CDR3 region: CASSQDTLSNQPQHF. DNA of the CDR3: TGTGCCAGCAGCCAAGACACTCTTAGCAATCAGCCCCAGCATTTT.

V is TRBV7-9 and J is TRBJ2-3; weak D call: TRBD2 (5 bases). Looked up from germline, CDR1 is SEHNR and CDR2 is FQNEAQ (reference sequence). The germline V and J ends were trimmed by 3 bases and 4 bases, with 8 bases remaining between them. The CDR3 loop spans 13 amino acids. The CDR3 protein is CASSFTEADTQYF. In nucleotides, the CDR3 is TGTGCCAGCAGCTTTACGGAGGCAGATACGCAGTATTTT.

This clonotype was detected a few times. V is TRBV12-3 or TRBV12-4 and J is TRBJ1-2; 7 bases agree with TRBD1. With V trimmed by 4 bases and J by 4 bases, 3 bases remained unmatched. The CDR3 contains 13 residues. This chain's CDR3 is CASSSGQLYGYTF. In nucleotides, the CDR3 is TGTGCCAGCAGTTCGGGACAGCTCTATGGCTACACCTTC.

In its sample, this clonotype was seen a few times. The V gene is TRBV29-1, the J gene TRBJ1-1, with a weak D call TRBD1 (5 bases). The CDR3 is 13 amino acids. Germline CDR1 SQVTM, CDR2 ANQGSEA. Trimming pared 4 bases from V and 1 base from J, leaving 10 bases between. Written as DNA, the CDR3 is TGCAGCGTTGCTGGCGGACAGAACACTGAAGCTTTCTTT. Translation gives CSVAGGQNTEAFF.

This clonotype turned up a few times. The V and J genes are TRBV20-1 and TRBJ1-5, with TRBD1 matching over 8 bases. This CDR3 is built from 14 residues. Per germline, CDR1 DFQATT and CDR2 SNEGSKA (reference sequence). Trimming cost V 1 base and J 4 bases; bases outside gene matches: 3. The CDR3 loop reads CSARVQGGNQPQHF. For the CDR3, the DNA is TGCAGTGCTAGAGTACAGGGGGGAAATCAGCCCCAGCATTTT.

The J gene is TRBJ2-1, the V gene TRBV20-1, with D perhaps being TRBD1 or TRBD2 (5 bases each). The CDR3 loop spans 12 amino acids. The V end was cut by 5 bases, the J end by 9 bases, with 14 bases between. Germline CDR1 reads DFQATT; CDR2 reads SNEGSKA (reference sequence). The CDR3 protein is CSAPPRGVEQFF. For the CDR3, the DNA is TGCAGTGCTCCGCCCCGAGGGGTTGAGCAGTTCTTC.

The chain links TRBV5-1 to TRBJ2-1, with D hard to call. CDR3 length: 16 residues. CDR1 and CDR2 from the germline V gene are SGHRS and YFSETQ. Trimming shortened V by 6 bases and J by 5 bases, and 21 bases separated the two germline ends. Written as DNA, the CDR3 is TGCGCCAGCACACTCGGAGCAGCGTACCTCGACAATGAGCAGTTCTTC. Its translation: CASTLGAAYLDNEQFF.

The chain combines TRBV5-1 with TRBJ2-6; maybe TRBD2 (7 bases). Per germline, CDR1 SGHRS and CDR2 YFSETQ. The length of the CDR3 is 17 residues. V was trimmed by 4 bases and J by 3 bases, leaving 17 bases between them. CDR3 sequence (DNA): TGCGCCAGCAGCCCCTCCCGGGGGGCTCTTGGGGCCAACGTCCTGACTTTC. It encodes CASSPSRGALGANVLTF.

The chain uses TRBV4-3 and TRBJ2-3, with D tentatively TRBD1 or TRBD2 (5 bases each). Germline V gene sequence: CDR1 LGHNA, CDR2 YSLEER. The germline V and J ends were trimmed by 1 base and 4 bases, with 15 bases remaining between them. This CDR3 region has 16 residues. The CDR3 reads CASSQADSFGADTQYF. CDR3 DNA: TGCGCCAGCAGCCAAGCCGACAGTTTCGGGGCAGATACGCAGTATTTT.